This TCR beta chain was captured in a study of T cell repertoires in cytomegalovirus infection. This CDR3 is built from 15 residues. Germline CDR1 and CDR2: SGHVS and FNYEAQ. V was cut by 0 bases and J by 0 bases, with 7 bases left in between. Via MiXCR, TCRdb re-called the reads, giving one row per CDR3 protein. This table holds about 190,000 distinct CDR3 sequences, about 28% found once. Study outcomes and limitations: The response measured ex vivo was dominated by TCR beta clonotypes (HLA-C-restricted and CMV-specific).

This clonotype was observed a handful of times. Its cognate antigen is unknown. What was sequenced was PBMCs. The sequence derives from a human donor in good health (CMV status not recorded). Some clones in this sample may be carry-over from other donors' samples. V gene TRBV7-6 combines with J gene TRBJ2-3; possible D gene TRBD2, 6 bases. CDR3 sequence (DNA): TGTGCCAGCAGCTTAGCGCGGGGAAGCACAGATACGCAGTATTTT. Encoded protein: CASSLARGSTDTQYF.